These 28 T cell receptor beta chains share one sample of origin, sequenced in a study of blood T cell repertoires in COVID-19. Here immunoSEQ multiplex PCR was the method, and the copy in TCRdb shows in-frame clones only, minus some. The data contain fewer than 85,000 clones, roughly 80% of them singletons. Sequences were obtained from peripheral blood. The receptors stem from a man aged 60 to 75 with acute or convalescent COVID-19.

The J gene is TRBJ1-2, the V gene TRBV6-5; TRBD1 agrees at 8 bases. Germline CDR1 is MNHEY and CDR2 is SVGAGI. The junction had 9 bases not matched to a gene; V was cut back by 6 bases and J by 6 bases. This CDR3 is 14 amino acids long. CDR3 region: CASSQRTGPHGYTF. The CDR3 DNA sequence: TGTGCCAGCAGCCAAAGGACAGGGCCTCATGGCTACACCTTC.

This chain links TRBV30 with TRBJ2-5; D may be TRBD2 (5 bases). CDR1 is GTSNPN, CDR2 SVGIG, per germline (reference sequence). The germline V and J ends were trimmed by 3 bases and 5 bases, with 13 bases remaining between them. The CDR3 spans 13 residues. CDR3 residues: CAWSPPGWETQYF. CDR3 DNA: TGTGCCTGGAGCCCCCCGGGATGGGAGACCCAGTACTTC.

This chain joins TRBV6-6 and TRBJ2-1; D may be TRBD2 (6 bases). Germline values: CDR1 MNHNY, CDR2 SVGAGI (reference sequence). The CDR3 covers 13 residues. The ends were cut back, 2 bases at V and 4 bases at J, with 6 bases in the middle. The CDR3 is CASSYRGYNEQFF. Written as DNA, the CDR3 is TGTGCCAGCAGTTACCGGGGGTACAATGAGCAGTTCTTC.

This clone has a handful of counts. CDR3 nucleotide sequence: TGTGCCAGCAGTGCAGTGACTAGCGGGGGGATAGACCCCTACGAGCAGTACGTC. Its protein is CASSAVTSGGIDPYEQYV. This chain joins TRBV2 and TRBJ2-7; 13 nucleotides match TRBD2. The CDR3 is 18 residues long. Germline V gives CDR1 SNHLY, CDR2 FYNNEI. J was trimmed by 2 bases and V by 4 bases; bases with no gene match: 11.

This clone was recorded once. The genes are TRBV7-8 and TRBJ2-4; 9 bases align to TRBD2. The ends lost 3 bases at V and 0 bases at J; junction bases unmatched: 6. The CDR3 has 17 amino acids. Germline V gives CDR1 SGHVS, CDR2 FQNEAQ. The CDR3 sequence is CASSLASGALAKNIQYF. Here the CDR3 DNA reads TGTGCCAGCAGCTTGGCTAGCGGGGCCTTAGCCAAAAACATTCAGTACTTC.

This clone was observed many times. The chain has TRBV7-3 and TRBJ2-1; a weak D match, TRBD1 (5 bases). CDR3 size: 14 residues. In germline, CDR1 is SGHTA, CDR2 FQGTGA. The V gene lost 5 bases and the J gene lost 7 bases, with 15 bases spanning the gap. CDR3 amino acids: CASSPRGASNEQFF. The CDR3 bases are TGTGCCAGCAGCCCTAGGGGCGCGTCGAATGAGCAGTTCTTC.

V usage is TRBV27 and J usage is TRBJ1-1; 7 positions agree with TRBD1. Germline CDR1 is MNHEY and CDR2 is SMNVEV (reference sequence). J gave up 4 bases and V 5 bases, and 4 bases lay outside the gene matches. CDR3 size: 13 residues. In DNA form, the CDR3 reads TGTGCCAGCAGTCTGACAGGGATCACTGAAGCTTTCTTT. It specifies CASSLTGITEAFF.

This clone has more than one count but fewer than ten. The chain couples TRBV4-1 to TRBJ1-6; possible D gene TRBD1, 6 bases. The CDR3 spans 15 residues. CDR1 is MGHRA and CDR2 is YSYEKL in the germline V gene. The V gene lost 0 bases and the J gene lost 7 bases, with 10 bases spanning the gap. The CDR3 region is CASSQEYRENSPLHF. CDR3 DNA sequence: TGCGCCAGCAGCCAAGAATACAGGGAGAATTCACCCCTCCACTTT.

This clone was observed a few times. The chain joins TRBV11-3 to TRBJ2-1; D possibly corresponds to TRBD1 (6 bases). V was pared by 4 bases and J by 1 base, with 11 bases between. This CDR3 comprises 15 residues. Germline V gene data show CDR1 as SGHNT and CDR2 as YENEEA. As DNA, the CDR3 is TGTGCCAGCAGCTCAGACAGGTTTTCCTACAATGAGCAGTTCTTC. This codes for CASSSDRFSYNEQFF.

This chain's CDR3 is CATPPYEQFF. The CDR3 coding sequence is TGTGCCACCCCCCCGTATGAGCAGTTCTTC. The chain is built from TRBV28 and TRBJ2-1; D unclear. Germline CDR1 and CDR2: MDHEN and SYDVKM. The V and J ends lost 10 bases and 8 bases respectively, with 9 bases between them. The CDR3 has 10 residues. Full variable domain (missing parts from reference TRBV28 and TRBJ2-1): DVKVTQSSRYLVKRTGEKVFLECVQDMDHENMFWYRQDPGLGLRLIYFSYDVKMKEKGDIPEGYSVSREKKERFSLILESASTNQTSMYLCATPPYEQFFGPGTRLTVL.

This sequence joins TRBV10-1 and TRBJ2-4, with D uncertain. Germline assignment: CDR1 WNHNN and CDR2 SYGVQD (reference sequence). This CDR3 spans 13 amino acids. Trimming shortened V by 3 bases and J by 9 bases, and 12 bases separated the two germline ends. The CDR3 here is CASSETMYGIQYF. CDR3 coding DNA: TGCGCCAGCAGTGAAACTATGTATGGCATTCAGTACTTC.

The V call is TRBV11-2, the J call TRBJ2-3; D not certain. V lost 1 base to trimming and J lost 5 bases, with 7 bases between them. CDR3 length: 13 residues. The germline CDR1 and CDR2 sequences are SGHAT and FQNNGV. CDR3 sequence reads: CASSLAGRDTQYF. The CDR3 nucleotides read TGTGCCAGCAGCTTAGCCGGTAGAGATACGCAGTATTTT.

CDR3 residues: CAWSVAGVGEQYF. The DNA for the CDR3 is TGTGCCTGGAGTGTAGCGGGAGTGGGGGAGCAGTACTTC. V usage is TRBV30 and J usage is TRBJ2-7; TRBD2 matches 8 bases. The CDR3 runs 13 residues. After removal of 0 bases from V and 7 bases from J, the junction contained 5 bases not matched to a gene. Per germline, CDR1 GTSNPN and CDR2 SVGIG (reference sequence).

J is TRBJ2-2 and V is TRBV5-6, with TRBD1 identical over 8 bases. V trimming: 4 bases; J trimming: 4 bases; junction bases outside the gene matches: 9. The V gene's germline CDR1 is SGHDT and CDR2 YYEEEE. This CDR3 has 16 residues. CDR3 sequence reads: CASSPRDRWATGELFF. As DNA, the CDR3 is TGTGCCAGCAGCCCCCGGGACAGGTGGGCCACCGGGGAGCTGTTTTTT.

The chain employs TRBV21-1 and TRBJ2-7; the table calls TRBD1, which could not be checked here. TRBV21-1 represents a pseudogene. The CDR3 runs 14 residues. The CDR3 here is CASSKARQVHEQYV. CDR3 in DNA: TGTGCCAGCAGCAAAGCCCGACAGGTCCACGAGCAGTACGTC.

The V gene is TRBV9, the J gene TRBJ2-5; D remains ambiguous. The V end lost 0 bases, the J end lost 2 bases, and 8 bases lay between the germline ends. The CDR3 sequence is 14 residues long. In germline, CDR1 is SGDLS, CDR2 YYNGEE. CDR3 bases: TGTGCCAGCAGCGTAGTAGCACAACAAGAGACCCAGTACTTC. It translates to CASSVVAQQETQYF.

The chain employs TRBV5-1 and TRBJ1-6, with a possible D match to TRBD1 (6 bases). Per the germline V gene, CDR1 is SGHRS and CDR2 is YFSETQ. Trimming cost V 7 bases and J 0 bases, with 17 bases left between them. This CDR3 is 17 amino acids long. The CDR3: CASRTTEQGSYNSPLHF. CDR3 nucleotides: TGCGCCAGCCGAACCACAGAACAGGGCTCCTATAATTCACCCCTCCACTTT.

V usage is TRBV7-8 and J usage is TRBJ1-1, with 9 bases aligning to TRBD1. CDR1 is SGHVS and CDR2 is FQNEAQ in the germline V gene. The CDR3 contains 15 residues. With 2 bases clipped from V and 5 bases from J, the junction kept 6 bases outside the gene matches. This CDR3 reads CASSLSDRGGTEAFF. Here the CDR3 DNA reads TGTGCCAGCAGCTTAAGCGACAGGGGGGGGACTGAAGCTTTCTTT.

This chain links TRBV24-1 with TRBJ1-6; no firm D call. Germline CDR1 and CDR2: KGHDR and SFDVKD. The ends were cut back, 4 bases at V and 7 bases at J, with 4 bases in the middle. This CDR3 has 12 amino acids. The CDR3 DNA reads as TGTGCCACCAGTGACGCGAATTCACCCCTCCACTTT. It encodes CATSDANSPLHF.

This CDR3 reads CASSSTGTGGNEQFF. CDR3 nucleotide sequence: TGCGCCAGCAGCTCGACCGGGACAGGGGGCAATGAGCAGTTCTTC. The chain links TRBV5-1 to TRBJ2-1; 11 nucleotides align to TRBD1. Germline values: CDR1 SGHRS, CDR2 YFSETQ. The CDR3 totals 15 residues. The V segment lost 3 bases and the J segment 6 bases; nucleotides outside the gene matches: 5.

CDR3 in amino acids: CASSPSGETQYF. In DNA form, the CDR3 reads TGTGCCAGCAGCCCATCAGGGGAGACCCAGTACTTC. The rearrangement uses TRBV7-9 and TRBJ2-5; D possibly corresponds to TRBD1 (5 bases). CDR1 is SEHNR, CDR2 FQNEAQ, per germline (reference sequence). CDR3 length: 12 amino acids. V gave up 5 bases and J gave up 5 bases, with 9 bases separating them.

V is TRBV4-1 and J is TRBJ2-1, with TRBD1 matching 7 bases. Germline V gene sequence: CDR1 MGHRA, CDR2 YSYEKL. Trimming at V came to 2 bases and at J to 7 bases, leaving 5 bases not matched to a gene. The CDR3 length is 14 residues. CDR3 coding DNA: TGCGCCAGCAGCCAACTTACAGGGGCGAATGAGCAGTTCTTC. This sequence encodes CASSQLTGANEQFF.

This clone has a handful of counts. V is TRBV10-1 and J is TRBJ1-1; 8 bases line up with TRBD1. Germline V gene data show CDR1 as WNHNN and CDR2 as SYGVQD (reference sequence). The CDR3 length is 13 residues. Unmatched junction bases numbered 3, after V lost 6 bases and J lost 3 bases. This CDR3 reads CASSLTGDTEAFF. The CDR3 nucleotides are TGCGCCAGCAGCCTGACAGGGGACACTGAAGCTTTCTTT.

This chain joins TRBV19 and TRBJ2-3, with 12 bases that match TRBD2. Germline CDR1 and CDR2: LNHDA and SQIVND (reference sequence). Trimming removed 4 bases from V and 2 bases from J; junction bases left unmatched: 7. The CDR3 is 17 amino acids. This chain's CDR3 is CASSRLAGVGNTDTQYF. DNA for the CDR3: TGTGCCAGTAGTAGACTAGCGGGAGTGGGGAACACAGATACGCAGTATTTT. Combining the CDR3 with reference TRBV19 and TRBJ2-3 gives the whole variable domain DGGITQSPKYLFRKEGQNVTLSCEQNLNHDAMYWYRQDPGQGLRLIYYSQIVNDFQKGDIAEGYSVSREKKESFPLTVTSAQKNPTAFYLCASSRLAGVGNTDTQYFGPGTRLTVL.

This sequence joins TRBV12-5 and TRBJ2-5; tentative D call: TRBD1 (6 bases). The V gene's germline CDR1 is LGHNT and CDR2 FRNRAP. The CDR3 has 13 residues. Trimming left V 1 base short and J 3 bases short, with 6 bases between. CDR3 bases: TGTGCTAGTGGTTTGGGACAGGAAGAGACCCAGTACTTC. This gives the protein CASGLGQEETQYF. Combining the CDR3 with reference TRBV12-5 and TRBJ2-5 gives the whole variable domain DARVTQTPRHKVTEMGQEVTMRCQPILGHNTVFWYRQTMMQGLELLAYFRNRAPLDDSGMPKDRFSAEMPDATLATLKIQPSEPRDSAVYFCASGLGQEETQYFGPGTRLLVL.

The V gene is TRBV18, the J gene TRBJ1-1; 8 bases fit TRBD1. Trimming removed 3 bases from V and 6 bases from J; junction bases left unmatched: 3. The CDR3 is 13 residues long. From germline, CDR1 is KGHSH and CDR2 LQKENI. The CDR3 nucleotides read TGTGCCAGCTCACCGGCACAGGGGGCTGAAGCTTTCTTT. Protein: CASSPAQGAEAFF.

This chain uses TRBV11-3 with TRBJ1-2; tentative D call: TRBD1 (5 bases). The CDR3 runs to 16 residues. V lost 7 bases and J 4 bases, leaving 22 bases between the germline ends. The germline V gene encodes CDR1 SGHNT and CDR2 YENEEA. The CDR3 spells CASTPGGAHYSYGYTF. CDR3 bases: TGTGCCAGCACCCCCGGGGGAGCGCATTATTCCTATGGCTACACCTTC.

The V gene is TRBV18, the J gene TRBJ2-5; D is possibly TRBD2 (5 bases). CDR1 and CDR2 (germline): KGHSH, LQKENI. The CDR3 has 16 residues. Trimming left V 5 bases short and J 5 bases short, with 21 bases between. The CDR3: CASSTLQTAGGETQYF. In DNA, the CDR3 is TGTGCCAGCTCAACACTTCAAACGGCCGGCGGGGAGACCCAGTACTTC.